This T cell receptor beta chain is drawn from a study of blood T cell repertoires in COVID-19. Study overall: Samples of COVID-19 (acute and convalescent) were obtained from the United States, Italy and Spain. T cells, B-cell-depleted T cells, or PBMCs provided the cDNA or gDNA that served as material.

V dropped 1 base and J dropped 1 base, with 7 bases sitting between them. The CDR3 runs to 14 residues. The authors' processing: Researchers report that nucleated cell counts were estimated from reference gene primer amplification. Assay: immunoSEQ multiplex PCR; the TCRdb copy retains only in-frame clones and omits some. V, J and clone size derive from that table, while D and trimming were established from the DNA sequence. The table records 150,000 to 190,000 clones, around 87% of them present only once. Sequencing was done on a sample of peripheral blood. V usage is TRBV5-3 and J usage is TRBJ2-3; perhaps TRBD2 as D (5 bases). TRBV5-3 is an open reading frame whose function is uncertain. The source of this sequence is a woman aged 40 to 49 with acute or convalescent COVID-19. The CDR3 sequence: CARSLFGGTDTQYF. In DNA form, the CDR3 reads TGTGCCAGAAGCTTGTTCGGGGGCACAGATACGCAGTATTTT.